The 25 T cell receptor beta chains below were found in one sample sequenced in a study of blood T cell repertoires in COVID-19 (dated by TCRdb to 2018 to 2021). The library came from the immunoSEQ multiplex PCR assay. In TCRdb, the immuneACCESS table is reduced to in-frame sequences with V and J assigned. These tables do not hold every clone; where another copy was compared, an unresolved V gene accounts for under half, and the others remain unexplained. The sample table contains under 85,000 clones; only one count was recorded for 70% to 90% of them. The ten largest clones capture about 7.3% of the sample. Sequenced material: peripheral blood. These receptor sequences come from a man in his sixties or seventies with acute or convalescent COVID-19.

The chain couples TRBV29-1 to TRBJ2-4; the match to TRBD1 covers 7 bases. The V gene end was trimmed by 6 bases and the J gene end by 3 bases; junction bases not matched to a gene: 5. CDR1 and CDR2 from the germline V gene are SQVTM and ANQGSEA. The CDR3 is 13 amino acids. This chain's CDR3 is CSVPGTDKNIQYF. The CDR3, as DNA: TGCAGCGTCCCCGGGACAGACAAAAACATTCAGTACTTC.

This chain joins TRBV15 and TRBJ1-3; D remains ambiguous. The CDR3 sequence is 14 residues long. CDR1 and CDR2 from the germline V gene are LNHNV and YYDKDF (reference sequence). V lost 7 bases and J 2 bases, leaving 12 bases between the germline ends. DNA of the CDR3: TGTGCCACCAATCCCGACGGAGCTGGAAACACCATATATTTT. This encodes CATNPDGAGNTIYF.

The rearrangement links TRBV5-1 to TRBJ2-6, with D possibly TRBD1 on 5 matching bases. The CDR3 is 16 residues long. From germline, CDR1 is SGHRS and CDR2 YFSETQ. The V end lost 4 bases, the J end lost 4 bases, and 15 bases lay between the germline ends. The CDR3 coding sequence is TGCGCCAGCAGCCCGACAGTGGCGCGAGGGGCCAACGTCCTGACTTTC. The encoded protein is CASSPTVARGANVLTF.

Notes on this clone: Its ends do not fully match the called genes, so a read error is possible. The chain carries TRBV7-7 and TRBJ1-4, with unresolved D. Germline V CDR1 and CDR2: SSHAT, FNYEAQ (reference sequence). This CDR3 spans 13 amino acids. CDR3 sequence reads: CASSLGLGEKLFF. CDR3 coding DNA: TGTGCTAGCAGCTTAGGACTTGGTGAAAAACTGTTTTTT.

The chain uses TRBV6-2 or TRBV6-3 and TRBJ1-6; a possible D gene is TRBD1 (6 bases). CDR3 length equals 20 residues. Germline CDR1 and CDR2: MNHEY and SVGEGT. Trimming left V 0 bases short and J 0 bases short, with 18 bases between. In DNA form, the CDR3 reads TGTGCCAGCAGTTACTCGTCTTTATCAGGGGCAAGCTCCTATAATTCACCCCTCCACTTT. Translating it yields CASSYSSLSGASSYNSPLHF.

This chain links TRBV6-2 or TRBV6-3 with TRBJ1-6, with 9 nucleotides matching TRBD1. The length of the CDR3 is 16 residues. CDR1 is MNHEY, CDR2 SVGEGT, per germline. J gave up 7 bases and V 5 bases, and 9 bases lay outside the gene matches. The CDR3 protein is CASSQSRDRDNSPLHF. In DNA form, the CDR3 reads TGTGCCAGCAGTCAGTCCCGGGACAGGGACAATTCACCCCTCCACTTT.

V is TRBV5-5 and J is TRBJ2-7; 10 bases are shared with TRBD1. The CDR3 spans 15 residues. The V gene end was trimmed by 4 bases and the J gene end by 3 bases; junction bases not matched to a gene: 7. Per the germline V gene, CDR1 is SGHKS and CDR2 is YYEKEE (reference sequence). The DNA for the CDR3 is TGTGCCAGCAGCCCCGCAGGGACAGGGGACTACGAGCAGTACTTC. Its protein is CASSPAGTGDYEQYF.

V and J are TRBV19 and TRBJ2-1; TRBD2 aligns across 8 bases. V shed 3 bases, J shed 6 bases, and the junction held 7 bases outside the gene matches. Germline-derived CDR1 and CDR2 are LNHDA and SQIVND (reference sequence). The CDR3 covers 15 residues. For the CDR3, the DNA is TGTGCCAGTAGTATGTCCAGCGGGAGTGGCAATGAGCAGTTCTTC. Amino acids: CASSMSSGSGNEQFF. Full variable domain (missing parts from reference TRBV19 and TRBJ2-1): DGGITQSPKYLFRKEGQNVTLSCEQNLNHDAMYWYRQDPGQGLRLIYYSQIVNDFQKGDIAEGYSVSREKKESFPLTVTSAQKNPTAFYLCASSMSSGSGNEQFFGPGTRLTVL.

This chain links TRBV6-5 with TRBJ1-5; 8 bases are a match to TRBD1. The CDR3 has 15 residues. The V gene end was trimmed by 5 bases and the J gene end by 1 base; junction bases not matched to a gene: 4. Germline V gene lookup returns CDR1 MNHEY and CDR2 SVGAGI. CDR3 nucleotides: TGTGCCAGCAGTCCAGGGACAGGAAGCAATCAGCCCCAGCATTTT. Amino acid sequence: CASSPGTGSNQPQHF.

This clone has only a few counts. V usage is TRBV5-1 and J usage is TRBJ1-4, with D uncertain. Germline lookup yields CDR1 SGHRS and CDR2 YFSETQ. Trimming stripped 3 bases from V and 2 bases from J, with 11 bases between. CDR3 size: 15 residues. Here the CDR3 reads CASSSRESTNEKLFF. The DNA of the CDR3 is TGCGCCAGCAGCTCCCGGGAATCGACTAATGAAAAACTGTTTTTT. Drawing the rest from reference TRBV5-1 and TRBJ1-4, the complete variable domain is KAGVTQTPRYLIKTRGQQVTLSCSPISGHRSVSWYQQTPGQGLQFLFEYFSETQRNKGNFPGRFSGRQFSNSRSEMNVSTLELGDSALYLCASSSRESTNEKLFFGSGTQLSVL.

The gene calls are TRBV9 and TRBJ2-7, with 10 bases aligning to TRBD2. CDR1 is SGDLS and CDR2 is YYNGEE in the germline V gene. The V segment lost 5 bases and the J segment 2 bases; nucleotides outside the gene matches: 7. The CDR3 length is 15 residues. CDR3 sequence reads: CASSYSGGPPYEQYF. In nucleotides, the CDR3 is TGTGCCAGCAGTTATAGCGGGGGGCCCCCCTACGAGCAGTACTTC.

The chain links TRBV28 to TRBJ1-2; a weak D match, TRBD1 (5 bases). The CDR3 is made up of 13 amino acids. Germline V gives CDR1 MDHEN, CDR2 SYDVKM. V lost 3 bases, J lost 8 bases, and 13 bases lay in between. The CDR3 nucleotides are TGTGCCAGCAGTTTGGGGCAGCCCGGGGGCTACACCTTC. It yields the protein CASSLGQPGGYTF.

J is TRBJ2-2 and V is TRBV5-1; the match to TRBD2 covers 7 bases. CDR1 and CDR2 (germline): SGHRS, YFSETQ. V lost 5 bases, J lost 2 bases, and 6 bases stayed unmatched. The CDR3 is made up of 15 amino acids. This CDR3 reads CASSRGGVNTGELFF. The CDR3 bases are TGCGCCAGCAGTAGGGGAGGGGTTAACACCGGGGAGCTGTTTTTT.

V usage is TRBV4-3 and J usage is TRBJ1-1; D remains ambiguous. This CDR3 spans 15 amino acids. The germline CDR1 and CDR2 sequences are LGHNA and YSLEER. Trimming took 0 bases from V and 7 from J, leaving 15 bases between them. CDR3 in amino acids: CASSQDRGQSREAFF. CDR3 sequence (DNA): TGCGCCAGCAGCCAAGATCGAGGGCAGAGCCGTGAAGCTTTCTTT.

The CDR3 DNA reads as TGTGCCACCAGTGATCCGGGACTAGGAGGGTACAATGAGCAGTTCTTC. Its protein product is CATSDPGLGGYNEQFF. The gene calls are TRBV24-1 and TRBJ2-1; 8 nucleotides align to TRBD2. This CDR3 has 16 amino acids. V dropped 3 bases and J dropped 4; count of bases not matched to a gene: 7. Germline values: CDR1 KGHDR, CDR2 SFDVKD.

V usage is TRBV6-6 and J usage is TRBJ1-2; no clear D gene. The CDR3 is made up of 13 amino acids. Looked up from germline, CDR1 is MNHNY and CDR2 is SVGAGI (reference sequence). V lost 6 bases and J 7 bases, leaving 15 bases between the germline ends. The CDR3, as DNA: TGTGCCAGCAGGGCAGGCGGAGGAGTTGGCTACACCTTC. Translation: CASRAGGGVGYTF.

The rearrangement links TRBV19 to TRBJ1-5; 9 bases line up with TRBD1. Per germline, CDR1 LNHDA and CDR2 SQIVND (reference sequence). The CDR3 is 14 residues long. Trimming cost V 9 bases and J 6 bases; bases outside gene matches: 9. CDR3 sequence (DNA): TGTGCCAGCTGGGGGGGACAGGGTGGTCAGCCCCAGCATTTT. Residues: CASWGGQGGQPQHF.

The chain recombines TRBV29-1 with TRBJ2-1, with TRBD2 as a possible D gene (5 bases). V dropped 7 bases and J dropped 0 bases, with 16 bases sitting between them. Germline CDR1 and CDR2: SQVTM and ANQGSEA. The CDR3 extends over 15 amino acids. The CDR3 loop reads CSAALAIGSYNEQFF. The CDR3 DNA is TGCAGCGCCGCCCTAGCAATTGGCTCCTACAATGAGCAGTTCTTC.

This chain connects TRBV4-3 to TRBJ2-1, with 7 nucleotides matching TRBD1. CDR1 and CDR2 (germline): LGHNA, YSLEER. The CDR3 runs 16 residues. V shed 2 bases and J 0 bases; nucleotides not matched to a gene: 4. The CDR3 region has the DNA TGCGCCAGCAGCCAACAGGGGGACAGCTCCTACAATGAGCAGTTCTTC. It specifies CASSQQGDSSYNEQFF.

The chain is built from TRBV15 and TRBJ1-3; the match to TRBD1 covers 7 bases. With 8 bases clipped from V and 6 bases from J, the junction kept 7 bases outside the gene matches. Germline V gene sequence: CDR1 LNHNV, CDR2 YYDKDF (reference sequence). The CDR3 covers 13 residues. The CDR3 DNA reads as TGTGCCACCGTGGGGACAGCTGAAAACACCATATATTTT. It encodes CATVGTAENTIYF.

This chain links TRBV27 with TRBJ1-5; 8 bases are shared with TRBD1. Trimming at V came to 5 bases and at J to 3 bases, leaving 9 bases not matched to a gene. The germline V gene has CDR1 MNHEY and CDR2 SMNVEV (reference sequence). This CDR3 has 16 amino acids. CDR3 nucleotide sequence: TGTGCCAGCAGTCAATTACGGGACAGGTTCAATCAGCCCCAGCATTTT. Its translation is CASSQLRDRFNQPQHF.

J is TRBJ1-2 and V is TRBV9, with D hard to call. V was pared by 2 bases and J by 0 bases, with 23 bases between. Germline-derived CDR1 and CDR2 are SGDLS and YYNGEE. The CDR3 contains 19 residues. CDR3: CASSVHRHMALRPNYGYTF. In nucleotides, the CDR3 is TGTGCCAGCAGCGTCCACCGCCATATGGCCCTGAGGCCTAACTATGGCTACACCTTC. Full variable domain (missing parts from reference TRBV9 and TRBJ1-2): DSGVTQTPKHLITATGQRVTLRCSPRSGDLSVYWYQQSLDQGLQFLIQYYNGEERAKGNILERFSAQQFPDLHSELNLSSLELGDSALYFCASSVHRHMALRPNYGYTFGSGTRLTVV.

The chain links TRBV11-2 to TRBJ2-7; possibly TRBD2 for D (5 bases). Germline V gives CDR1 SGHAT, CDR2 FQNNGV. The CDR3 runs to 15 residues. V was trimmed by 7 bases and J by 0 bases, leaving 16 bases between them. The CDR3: CASTPQLGDSYEQYF. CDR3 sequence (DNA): TGTGCCAGCACCCCTCAACTGGGAGACTCCTACGAGCAGTACTTC.

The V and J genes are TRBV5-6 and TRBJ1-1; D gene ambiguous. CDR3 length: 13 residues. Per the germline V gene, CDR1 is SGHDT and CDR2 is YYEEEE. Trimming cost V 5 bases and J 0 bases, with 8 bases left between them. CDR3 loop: CASSRKMNTEAFF. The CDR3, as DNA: TGTGCCAGCAGTAGAAAGATGAACACTGAAGCTTTCTTT.

The CDR3 is CASSVTGGAGEAYNEQFF. CDR3 nucleotide sequence: TGTGCCAGCAGCGTAACAGGGGGGGCCGGGGAGGCCTACAATGAGCAGTTCTTC. The J gene is TRBJ2-1, the V gene TRBV9, with a weak D call TRBD1 (8 bases). V lost 1 base and J 2 bases, leaving 19 bases between the germline ends. This CDR3 is 18 amino acids long. The germline gives CDR1 SGDLS, CDR2 YYNGEE.